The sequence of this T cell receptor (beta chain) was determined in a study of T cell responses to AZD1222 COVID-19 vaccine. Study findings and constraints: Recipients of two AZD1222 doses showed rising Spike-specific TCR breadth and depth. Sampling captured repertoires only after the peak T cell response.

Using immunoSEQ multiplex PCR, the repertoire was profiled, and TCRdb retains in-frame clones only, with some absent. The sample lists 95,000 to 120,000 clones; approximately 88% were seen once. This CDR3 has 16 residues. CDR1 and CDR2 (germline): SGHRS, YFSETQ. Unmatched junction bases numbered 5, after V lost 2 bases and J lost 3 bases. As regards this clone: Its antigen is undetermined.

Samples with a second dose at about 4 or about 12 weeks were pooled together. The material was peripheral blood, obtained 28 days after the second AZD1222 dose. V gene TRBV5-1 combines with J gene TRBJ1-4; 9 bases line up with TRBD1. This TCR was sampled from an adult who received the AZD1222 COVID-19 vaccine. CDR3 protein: CASSFAGTGPNEKLFF. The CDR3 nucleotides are TGCGCCAGCAGCTTTGCCGGGACAGGGCCTAATGAAAAACTGTTTTTT.